This record concerns one T cell receptor (beta chain) sequence. The sample holds many counts of this clonotype. Which antigen it targets is not known. No qualities accompany the bases; no much larger clone lies one base away. These data originate in a study of T cells in Graves' hyperthyroidism and ophthalmopathy (dated by TCRdb to about 2019). Notes on the research overall: Peripheral blood samples were taken at initial diagnosis, before any treatment was given. The paper describes TCR Vbeta CDR3 sequencing of around 130 peripheral blood samples, made up of some 42 ophthalmopathy patients, over 70 hyperthyroidism patients and roughly 17 progressor patients. In addition, the study compared T-cell repertoires in thyroid tissue and in blood from six Graves' hyperthyroidism patients. An independent validation cohort of under 20 hyperthyroidism patients and 17 patients who later progressed to ophthalmopathy tested prospective prediction of ophthalmopathy. The approximately 90 discovery patients were divided at random into training and test sets in a 7:3 ratio. After sampling, hyperthyroidism patients received methimazole starting at 30 mg daily, and ophthalmopathy patients received high-dose intravenous methylprednisolone. A discovery cohort of around 98 patients, 43 with Graves' ophthalmopathy and approximately 60 with stable Graves' hyperthyroidism, was used to find distinguishing TCR V-J signatures.

Inclusive of the bounding cysteine and phenylalanine, the CDR3 is 15 residues long. Just CDR3 DNA is preserved here, 45 bases in frame from base 1. Trimming takes 5 bases from V and 4 bases from J, and the germline ends sit 14 bases apart. Amplification of TCR beta CDR3 regions was carried out from RNA transcripts. The first round of RT-PCR for the TCR CDR3 was performed with the HTBI primer set and the Qiagen OneStep RT-PCR kit. A second multiplex PCR round built the libraries, followed by size selection and purification. Paired-end sequencing of the libraries was performed with 100 bp reads on an Illumina HiSeq2000. In the authors' own workflow: Raw data were processed with SOAPnuke, discarding reads with adapters, uncalled bases, mean Phred below 15, or no exact constant-primer or identifier match. High-quality paired reads were merged using COPE v1.2.5, and each unique nucleotide sequence was defined as a clonotype. MiTCR v1.1 was used to align clonotypes to the IMGT TRBV, TRBD and TRBJ reference segments. The analysis included only V-J combinations with a frequency above 0.0001, which together covered around 99% of the repertoires. A TCS score was defined as the ratio of F50 (clonal expansion) to E x V (chaos), with BLOSUM62-based TCRdist applied between CDR3 peptides within each V-J. Welch's t-statistics and random forest reduced fewer than 600 V-J features to 13, which were used in a naive Bayes classifier (R e1071). TCRdb ran its own pipeline on the public reads, namely fastp trimming at Q25 and MiXCR clone calling, and kept in-frame beta chains. Every entry covers one CDR3 protein and lists the most common genes and DNA from its rows. What appears here as the V and J calls and clone size reflects TCRdb's work, not the paper's. Within this sample are under 400,000 distinct CDR3 sequences, with roughly an eighth of them counted one time only. The ten largest clonotypes hold 9.2% of the sample.

Stable Graves' hyperthyroidism was defined as the absence of progression to ophthalmopathy over 18 months of follow-up. Hyperthyroidism patients were newly diagnosed, with disease duration under 2 months, and aged 18 to 65 years. The study excluded patients with uncontrolled infections, other autoimmune diseases, pregnancy or lactation. Clinical symptoms, serum thyroxine and TRAb, thyroid ultrasound, and orbital computed tomography formed the basis for the diagnoses. PBMCs were separated from roughly 9.6 ml of fresh peripheral blood using Ficoll-Paque density gradient centrifugation. Total RNA was extracted using Trizol reagent, and RNA quality was assessed on an Agilent 2100 Bioanalyzer. Overall results and qualifications from the work: In cross-validation, a model built on a 13 V-J signature told ophthalmopathy apart from stable hyperthyroidism with 85% to 90% sensitivity and roughly 81% specificity, and in testing the same model reached 80%/75%. In validation, the model predicted progression to ophthalmopathy with just under 71% sensitivity and about 72% specificity, a median of 6.5 months before onset. Most expanded thyroid clonotypes (frequency above 0.001) were also found in blood, which suggests that blood repertoires may mirror thyroid immune responses. No statistical method was used to set the sample size in advance, and investigators knew the group allocation.

The chain couples TRBV12-3 or TRBV12-4 to TRBJ2-2, with a tentative D gene TRBD2 over 6 matching bases. This sequence was found in a woman younger than 30 with Graves' hyperthyroidism. Sequencing was performed on blood. Here the CDR3 is given as CASSGMRGSTGELFF. At the DNA level, the sequence is TGTGCCAGCAGTGGGATGCGGGGAAGCACCGGGGAGCTGTTTTTT.